The next 9 T cell receptor beta chains were all read from a single sample in a study of blood T cell repertoires in COVID-19. Using immunoSEQ multiplex PCR, the repertoire was profiled, and TCRdb retains in-frame clones only, with some absent. The sample lists 150,000 to 200,000 clones, more than 75% occurring once. Sample: peripheral blood. The receptors derive from a woman in her 70s with COVID-19, enrolled during active disease.

V is TRBV21-1 and J is TRBJ2-2; TRBD1 is the table's D call and was not checked against the DNA. TRBV21-1 is designated a pseudogene. The CDR3 has 15 amino acids. The CDR3 sequence: CASSKAGTGTGELFF. The CDR3, as DNA: TGTGCCAGCAGCAAAGCCGGGACAGGGACCGGGGAGCTGTTTTTT.

The chain uses TRBV30 and TRBJ2-1; TRBD1 agrees at 9 bases. The CDR3 sequence is 15 residues long. V dropped 1 base and J dropped 0; count of bases not matched to a gene: 1. The germline V gene has CDR1 GTSNPN and CDR2 SVGIG (reference sequence). CDR3 DNA: TGTGCCTGGAGTGGGGGACAGGGCTCCTACAATGAGCAGTTCTTC. Translated: CAWSGGQGSYNEQFF.

The chain couples TRBV19 to TRBJ2-7; D is possibly TRBD2 (6 bases). The V gene's germline CDR1 is LNHDA and CDR2 SQIVND (reference sequence). V lost 6 bases, J lost 2 bases, and 20 bases lay in between. The CDR3 length is 16 residues. This chain's CDR3 is CASRDAGSGSPYEQYF. CDR3 in DNA: TGTGCCAGTAGGGATGCGGGGTCGGGTTCTCCCTACGAGCAGTACTTC. Variable domain in full (rest from reference TRBV19 and TRBJ2-7): DGGITQSPKYLFRKEGQNVTLSCEQNLNHDAMYWYRQDPGQGLRLIYYSQIVNDFQKGDIAEGYSVSREKKESFPLTVTSAQKNPTAFYLCASRDAGSGSPYEQYFGPGTRLTVT.

In this sample, this clone turned up once. The rearrangement links TRBV3-1 (or the pseudogene TRBV3-2) to TRBJ2-5, with 7 bases fitting TRBD1. CDR1 is LGHDT, CDR2 YNNKEL, per germline (reference sequence). V lost 5 bases, J lost 3 bases, and 3 bases stayed unmatched. CDR3 size: 13 residues. CDR3 in DNA: TGTGCCAGCAGCAACAGGGGAGAAGAGACCCAGTACTTC. Translated: CASSNRGEETQYF.

In DNA form, the CDR3 reads TGTGCCAGTAGATACTCTGGGGCCAACGTCCTGACTTTC. This gives the protein CASRYSGANVLTF. The chain couples TRBV19 to TRBJ2-6; D is unresolved. Per germline, CDR1 LNHDA and CDR2 SQIVND (reference sequence). With 6 bases removed from V and 0 bases from J, the gap between germline ends came to 3 bases. CDR3 length: 13 amino acids.

V and J are TRBV4-1 and TRBJ2-7; D is possibly TRBD2 (6 bases). Germline CDR1 reads MGHRA; CDR2 reads YSYEKL. V was clipped by 1 base and J by 1 base, with 20 bases between them. The CDR3 extends over 18 amino acids. The CDR3 loop reads CASSQGLQAGLHSYEQYF. CDR3 DNA sequence: TGCGCCAGCAGCCAAGGGTTACAAGCGGGCTTACATTCCTACGAGCAGTACTTC.

The chain is built from TRBV19 and TRBJ1-5; weak D call: TRBD1 (5 bases). Germline V gene lookup returns CDR1 LNHDA and CDR2 SQIVND (reference sequence). Deletions cut 6 bases from V and 7 bases from J, with 16 bases between. The CDR3 has 14 amino acids. The DNA of the CDR3 is TGTGCCAGTAGATCCAGCACCAGGGTGCAGCCCCAGCATTTT. This encodes CASRSSTRVQPQHF.

This chain connects TRBV10-1 to TRBJ1-2; D remains unclear. The CDR3 is 13 amino acids. V dropped 0 bases and J dropped 8 bases, with 10 bases sitting between them. CDR1 WNHNN and CDR2 SYGVQD come from the germline V gene (reference sequence). The chain's CDR3 is CASSESGGWGYTF. As DNA, the CDR3 is TGCGCCAGCAGTGAGTCTGGCGGCTGGGGCTACACCTTC.

The chain carries TRBV19 and TRBJ1-1; D unresolved. The CDR3 has 13 residues. The germline CDR1 and CDR2 sequences are LNHDA and SQIVND (reference sequence). V lost 1 base, J lost 10 bases, and 13 bases lay in between. The CDR3 here is CASSIGELTTAFF. Written as DNA, the CDR3 is TGTGCCAGTAGTATAGGGGAGCTCACCACAGCTTTCTTT. Full variable domain (rest looked up from reference TRBV19 and TRBJ1-1): DGGITQSPKYLFRKEGQNVTLSCEQNLNHDAMYWYRQDPGQGLRLIYYSQIVNDFQKGDIAEGYSVSREKKESFPLTVTSAQKNPTAFYLCASSIGELTTAFFGQGTRLTVV.